This T cell receptor beta chain derives from a study of blood T cell repertoires in COVID-19 (dated by TCRdb to the early 2020s). Regarding the research as a whole: Samples covering the acute and convalescent phases of COVID-19 were provided by collaborators in the United States, Italy and Spain. Samples were obtained from the ongoing ImmuneRACE study (first 160 participants) and from 1,254 subjects provided by 6 global collaborators. Deeply sampled blood TCRbeta repertoires from subjects exposed to, actively infected with, or recovered from COVID-19 were included in the dataset. Sample metadata almost always included a de-identified subject ID, COVID-19 status, age in years and sex. The prospective study material was composed of cDNA or gDNA derived from T cells, B-cell-depleted T cells, or PBMCs. A freely available public database, intended as a resource for researchers studying the immune response to SARS-CoV-2, is where the repertoires were released. Where HLA class I and class II types were available, the types were taken from metadata supplied by the sample provider, not from assay-based typing.

Participants in the prospective study were aged about 18 to 95 years, lived in over 20 United States geographic areas, and enrolled through a virtual design. To assign participants to cohorts, the prospective study relied on clinical history that participants themselves reported in a screening survey and a study questionnaire. Exposed participants had been in contact, within 2 weeks of entering the study, with a person who had a PCR-confirmed or clinician-diagnosed case of COVID-19. Mobile phlebotomists in the prospective study collected whole blood, serum and a nasopharyngeal or oropharyngeal swab from every participant. Over a roughly 2-month period, participants in the prospective study had the option of providing additional blood draws and questionnaires. Before DNA extraction, prospective study blood samples were shipped either frozen or at room temperature. Points on this clone: The specificity of this receptor is unknown. Base qualities are not at hand, and no much larger clone is one base apart.

Findings and caveats that apply to the study as a whole: How much clinical and demographic metadata was included differed by source and by participant, and the metadata was provided uncurated.

The immunoSEQ Assay, a bias-controlled multiplex PCR, was used to amplify TCRbeta CDR3 regions from genomic DNA. The original methods were these. Nucleated cell counts per sample were estimated from amplification of reference gene primers within the assay. To quantify the absolute abundance of each unique TCRbeta CDR3 rearrangement, sequence reads were collapsed and filtered. Productive Simpson clonality was computed per sample as the square root of Simpson's diversity index over productive rearrangements. TCRdb's version of the immuneACCESS table is confined to in-frame rearrangements and falls short of the full clone set. An unresolved V gene accounts for under half of the shortfall where checked; the remainder is of unknown origin. D and trimming come from the DNA, and the V and J calls and clone size come from that table. The sample table lists around 250,000 clones, 80% to 90% of them with a count of one. The ten largest clonotypes hold more than 6.5% of the sample.

The germline V gene specifies MNHEY as CDR1 and SVGAGI as CDR2. The CDR3 runs 14 amino acids, cysteine and phenylalanine included. Only the CDR3 DNA stays, 42 bases, in frame from base 1. Germline trimming: 6 bases from V, 2 bases from J; junction bases outside gene matches: 4. This clonotype was sampled from a woman in her fifties or sixties who had been exposed to COVID-19. Sequencing was carried out using PBMCs or T cells enriched from blood (not recorded which). Here the chain combines TRBV6-5 and TRBJ1-2; 9 bases in between match TRBD1. The CDR3 protein sequence reads: CASRGQGGNYGYTF. At the DNA level, the sequence is TGTGCCAGCAGGGGACAGGGCGGGAACTATGGCTACACCTTC.